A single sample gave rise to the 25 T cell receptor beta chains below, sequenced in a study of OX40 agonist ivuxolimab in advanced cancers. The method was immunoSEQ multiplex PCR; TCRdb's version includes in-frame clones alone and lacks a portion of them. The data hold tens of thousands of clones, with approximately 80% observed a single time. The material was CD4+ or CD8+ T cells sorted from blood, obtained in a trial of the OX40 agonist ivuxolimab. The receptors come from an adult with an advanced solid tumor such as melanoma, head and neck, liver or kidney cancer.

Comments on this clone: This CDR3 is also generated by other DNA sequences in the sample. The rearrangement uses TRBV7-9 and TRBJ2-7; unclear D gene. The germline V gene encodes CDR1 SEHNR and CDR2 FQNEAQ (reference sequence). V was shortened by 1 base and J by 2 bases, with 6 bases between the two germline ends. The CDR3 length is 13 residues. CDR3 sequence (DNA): TGTGCCAGCAGCTTAGAACGCACCTACGAGCAGTACTTC. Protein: CASSLERTYEQYF.

The CDR3 DNA is TGTGCCAGCAGCTTACAAGCGGGGATGGAGATCGATGAGCAGTTCTTC. This gives the protein CASSLQAGMEIDEQFF. V gene TRBV11-3 combines with J gene TRBJ2-1, with 7 positions matching TRBD2. This CDR3 contains 16 residues. With V trimmed by 2 bases and J by 8 bases, 12 bases remained unmatched. Per the germline V gene, CDR1 is SGHNT and CDR2 is YENEEA.

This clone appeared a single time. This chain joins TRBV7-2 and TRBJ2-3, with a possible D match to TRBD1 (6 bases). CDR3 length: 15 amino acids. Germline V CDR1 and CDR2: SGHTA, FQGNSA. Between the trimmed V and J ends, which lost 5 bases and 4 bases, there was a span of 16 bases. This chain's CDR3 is CASSPSGDRPDTQYF. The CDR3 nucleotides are TGTGCCAGCAGCCCCAGTGGAGACAGGCCAGATACGCAGTATTTT.

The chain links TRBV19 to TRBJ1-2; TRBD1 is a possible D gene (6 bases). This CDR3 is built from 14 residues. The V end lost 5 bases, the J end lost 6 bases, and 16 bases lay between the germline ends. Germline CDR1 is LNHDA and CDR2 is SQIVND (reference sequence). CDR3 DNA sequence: TGTGCCAGTAGTGGCGAGGGGGGTAGAAATGGCTACACCTTC. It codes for CASSGEGGRNGYTF.

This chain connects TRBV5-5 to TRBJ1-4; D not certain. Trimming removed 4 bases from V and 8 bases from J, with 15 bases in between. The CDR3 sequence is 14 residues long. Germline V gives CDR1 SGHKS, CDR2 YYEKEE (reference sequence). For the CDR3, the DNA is TGTGCCAGCAGCGCCTACACAGCGGGCGAAAAACTGTTTTTT. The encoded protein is CASSAYTAGEKLFF.

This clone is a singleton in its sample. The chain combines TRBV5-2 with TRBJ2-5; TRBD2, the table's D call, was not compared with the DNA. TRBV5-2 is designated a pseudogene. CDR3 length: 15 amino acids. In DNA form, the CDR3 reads TGTGCCAGCAGCCAACTTCAAGCGGGCCAAGAGACCCAGTACTTC. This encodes CASSQLQAGQETQYF.

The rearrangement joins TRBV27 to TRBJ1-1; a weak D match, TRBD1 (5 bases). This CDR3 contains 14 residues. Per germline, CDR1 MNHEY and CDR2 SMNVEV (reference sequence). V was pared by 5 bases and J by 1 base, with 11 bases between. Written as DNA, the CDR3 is TGTGCCAGCAGTCAGATGGACACGAACACTGAAGCTTTCTTT. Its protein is CASSQMDTNTEAFF.

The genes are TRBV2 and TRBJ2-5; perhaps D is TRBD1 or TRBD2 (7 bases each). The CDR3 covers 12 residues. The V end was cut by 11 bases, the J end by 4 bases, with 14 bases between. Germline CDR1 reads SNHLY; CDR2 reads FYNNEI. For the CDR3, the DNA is TGTGCCTCCAGGGGGGAGGGAGAGACCCAGTACTTC. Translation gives CASRGEGETQYF.

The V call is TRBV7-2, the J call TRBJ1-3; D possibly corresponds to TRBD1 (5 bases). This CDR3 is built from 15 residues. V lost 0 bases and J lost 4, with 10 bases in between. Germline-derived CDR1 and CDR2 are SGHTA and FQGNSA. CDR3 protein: CASSLARGGGNTIYF. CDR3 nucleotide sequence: TGTGCCAGCAGCTTAGCTCGGGGGGGAGGAAACACCATATATTTT.

The CDR3: CASSYSTGGYGYTF. The CDR3, as DNA: TGTGCCAGCAGTTACTCGACAGGGGGCTATGGCTACACCTTC. The chain combines TRBV6-5 with TRBJ1-2, with 9 nucleotides matching TRBD1. J gave up 4 bases and V 0 bases, and 0 bases lay outside the gene matches. Germline CDR1 is MNHEY and CDR2 is SVGAGI. The CDR3 runs 14 residues.

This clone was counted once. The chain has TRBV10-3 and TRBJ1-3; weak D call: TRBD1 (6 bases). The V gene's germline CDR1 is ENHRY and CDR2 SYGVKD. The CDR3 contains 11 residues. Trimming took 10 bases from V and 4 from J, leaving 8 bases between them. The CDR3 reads CATGQGNTIYF. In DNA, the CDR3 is TGTGCCACCGGACAGGGAAACACCATATATTTT.

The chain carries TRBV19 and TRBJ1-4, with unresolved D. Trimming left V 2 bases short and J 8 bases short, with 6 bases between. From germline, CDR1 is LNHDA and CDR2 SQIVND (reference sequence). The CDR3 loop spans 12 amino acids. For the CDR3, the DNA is TGTGCCAGTAGTATAAGGGAAGAAAAACTGTTTTTT. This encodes CASSIREEKLFF. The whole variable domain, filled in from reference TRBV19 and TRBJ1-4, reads DGGITQSPKYLFRKEGQNVTLSCEQNLNHDAMYWYRQDPGQGLRLIYYSQIVNDFQKGDIAEGYSVSREKKESFPLTVTSAQKNPTAFYLCASSIREEKLFFGSGTQLSVL.

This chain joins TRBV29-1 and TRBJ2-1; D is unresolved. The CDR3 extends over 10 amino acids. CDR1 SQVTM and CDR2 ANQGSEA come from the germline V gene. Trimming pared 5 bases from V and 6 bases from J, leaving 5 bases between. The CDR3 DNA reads TGCAGCGTTACCGCCAATGAGCAGTTCTTC. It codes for CSVTANEQFF.

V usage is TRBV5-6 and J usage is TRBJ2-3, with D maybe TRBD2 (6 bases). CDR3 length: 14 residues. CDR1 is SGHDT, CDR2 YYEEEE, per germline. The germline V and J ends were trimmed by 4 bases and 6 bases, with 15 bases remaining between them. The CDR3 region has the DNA TGTGCCAGCAGCCCCTGGGACGGAGGGGATACGCAGTATTTT. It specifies CASSPWDGGDTQYF.

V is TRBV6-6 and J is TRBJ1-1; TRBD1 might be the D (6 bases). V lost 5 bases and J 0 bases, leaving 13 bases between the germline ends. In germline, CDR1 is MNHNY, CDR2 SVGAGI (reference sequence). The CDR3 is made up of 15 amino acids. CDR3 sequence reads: CASSKPTGMNTEAFF. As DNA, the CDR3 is TGTGCCAGCAGTAAGCCGACAGGTATGAACACTGAAGCTTTCTTT.

CDR3 sequence (DNA): TGTGCCAGCAGTATAGACATGTCAGGAAACACCATATATTTT. Translation: CASSIDMSGNTIYF. The V and J genes are TRBV6-1 and TRBJ1-3; D gene unclear. Trimming shortened V by 5 bases and J by 4 bases, and 12 bases separated the two germline ends. This CDR3 is built from 14 residues. Germline CDR1 MNHNS, CDR2 SASEGT.

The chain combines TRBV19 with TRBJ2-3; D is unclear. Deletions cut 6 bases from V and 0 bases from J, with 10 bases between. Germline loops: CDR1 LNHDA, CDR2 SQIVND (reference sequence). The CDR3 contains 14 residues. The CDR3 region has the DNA TGTGCCAGTAGAAACGACCCTAGCACAGATACGCAGTATTTT. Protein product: CASRNDPSTDTQYF.

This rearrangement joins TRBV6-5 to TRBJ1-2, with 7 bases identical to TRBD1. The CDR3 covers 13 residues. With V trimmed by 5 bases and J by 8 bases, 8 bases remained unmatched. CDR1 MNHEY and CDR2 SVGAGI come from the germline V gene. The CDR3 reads CASSNGQAGGYTF. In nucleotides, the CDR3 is TGTGCCAGCAGTAACGGACAGGCTGGGGGCTACACCTTC.

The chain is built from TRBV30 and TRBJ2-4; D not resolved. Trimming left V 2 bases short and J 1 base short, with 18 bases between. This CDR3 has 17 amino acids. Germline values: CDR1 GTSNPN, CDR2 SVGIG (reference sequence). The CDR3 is CAWSSRRLTEAKNIQYF. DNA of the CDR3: TGTGCCTGGAGTAGTAGACGGCTGACTGAGGCCAAAAACATTCAGTACTTC.

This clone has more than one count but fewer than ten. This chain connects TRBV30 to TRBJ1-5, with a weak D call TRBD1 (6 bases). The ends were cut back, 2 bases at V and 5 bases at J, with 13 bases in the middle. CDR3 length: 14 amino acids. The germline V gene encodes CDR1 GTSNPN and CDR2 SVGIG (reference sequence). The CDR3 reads CAWSYTGFDQPQHF. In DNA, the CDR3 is TGTGCCTGGAGTTACACAGGGTTCGATCAGCCCCAGCATTTT.

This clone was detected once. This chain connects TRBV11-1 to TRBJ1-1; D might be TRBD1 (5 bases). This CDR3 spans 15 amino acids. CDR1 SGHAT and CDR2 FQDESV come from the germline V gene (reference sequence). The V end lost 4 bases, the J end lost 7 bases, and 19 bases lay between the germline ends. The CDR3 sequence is CASSSFAGAEGEAFF. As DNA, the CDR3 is TGTGCCAGCAGCTCCTTCGCCGGGGCGGAAGGTGAAGCTTTCTTT.

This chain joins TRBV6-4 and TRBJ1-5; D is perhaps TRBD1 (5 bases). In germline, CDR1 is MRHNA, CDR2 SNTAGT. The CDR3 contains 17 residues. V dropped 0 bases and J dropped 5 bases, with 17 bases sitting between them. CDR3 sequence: CASSDSNKGTSYQPQHF. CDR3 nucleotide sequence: TGTGCCAGCAGTGACTCGAATAAGGGGACTTCCTATCAGCCCCAGCATTTT.

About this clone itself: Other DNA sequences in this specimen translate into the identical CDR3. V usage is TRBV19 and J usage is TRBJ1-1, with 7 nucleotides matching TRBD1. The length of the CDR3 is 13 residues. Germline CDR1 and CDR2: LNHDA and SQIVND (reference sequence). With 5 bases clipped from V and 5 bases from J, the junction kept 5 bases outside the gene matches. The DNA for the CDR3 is TGTGCCAGTAGTGAGGGGGCAGGAACTGAAGCTTTCTTT. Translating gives CASSEGAGTEAFF.

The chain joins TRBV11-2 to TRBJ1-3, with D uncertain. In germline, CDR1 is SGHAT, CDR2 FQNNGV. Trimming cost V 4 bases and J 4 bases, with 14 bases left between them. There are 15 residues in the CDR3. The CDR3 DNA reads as TGTGCCAGCAGCTCCACAAGCAGATCCGGAAACACCATATATTTT. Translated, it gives CASSSTSRSGNTIYF.

Written as DNA, the CDR3 is TGTGCCAGCAGCTTAGGAGGGGCAGGACGTAACAACTATGGCTACACCTTC. Its translation is CASSLGGAGRNNYGYTF. The V call is TRBV11-2, the J call TRBJ1-2; tentatively, D is TRBD1 (5 bases). The germline V gene has CDR1 SGHAT and CDR2 FQNNGV. The ends were cut back, 1 base at V and 2 bases at J, with 17 bases in the middle. CDR3 length: 17 residues. Together with reference TRBV11-2 and TRBJ1-2, the CDR3 gives the full variable domain: EAGVAQSPRYKIIEKRQSVAFWCNPISGHATLYWYQQILGQGPKLLIQFQNNGVVDDSQLPKDRFSAERLKGVDSTLKIQPAKLEDSAVYLCASSLGGAGRNNYGYTFGSGTRLTVV.